The TCR beta chain under discussion was sequenced for a study of T-cell memory formation after mild COVID-19. The V gene lost 7 bases and the J gene lost 0 bases, with 11 bases spanning the gap. The CDR3 is made up of 13 amino acids. The germline gives CDR1 SQVTM, CDR2 ANQGSEA. TCRdb fed the 5' RACE reads into MiXCR, producing one record per CDR3 protein. This table holds approximately 430,000 distinct CDR3 sequences, more than 20% found once. Findings and caveats of the study: Detection of some responders pre-infection suggested pre-existing cross-reactive memory T cells participated. Contracting clones, day 15 to 85, had balanced CD4/CD8, and later expanders favored CD4+. Unconfirmed was the SARS-CoV-2 specificity of second-wave clones that peaked on day 37.

With respect to this clonotype: Its antigen remains unknown.

The V and J genes are TRBV29-1 and TRBJ2-3; D call uncertain. The sequenced sample was PBMCs or a T cell subset sorted from them (not recorded which). This TCR came from an adult woman who had mild COVID-19 (a few samples of this study predate the infection). Cell type and time point are not known. DNA of the CDR3: TGCAGCGCCCGAAACCCCAGCACAGATACGCAGTATTTT. Translation: CSARNPSTDTQYF.